This entry concerns a single TCR gamma chain. The sample comes from a study of gamma-delta T cells after stem cell transplantation. The V gene end was trimmed by 5 bases and the J gene end by 3 bases; junction bases not matched to a gene: 7. The germline V gene has CDR1 VENAVY and CDR2 YDSYNSRV. This CDR3 has 13 amino acids. TCRdb re-called the RT-PCR reads through CATT. The data contain a few hundred gamma-chain clones, roughly 54% of them singletons. This sequence was found in a human donor. It is not recorded whose cells these are; they may come from a transplant donor. V is TRGV8 and J is TRGJ1 or TRGJ2. The J gene is not listed in TCRdb, so it was assigned here from a DNA match to germline. Sequencing input: gamma-delta T cells. CDR3 coding DNA: TGTGCCACCTGGGCAAGCCTTTATTATAAGAAACTCTTT. This encodes CATWASLYYKKLF.